The entry that follows covers one TCR beta chain sequence. What it binds is unknown. At one boundary the junction diverges from the germline segment, which might be a read error. These data are taken from a study of tumor-infiltrating lymphocytes in primary liver carcinoma. Across the whole study: Samples returned roughly 3.5 to 7.5 million productive TCRbeta reads, a yield that was similar across tissue types.

Co-extraction yielded RNA and DNA from roughly 20-30 mg of unsorted bulk tissue. None of the patients had received treatment, and all had chronic HBV infection. Tumor samples were assessed, and every one had over 75% viable tumor cells. From approximately 500 ng total RNA, TCR beta cDNA was generated with a primer in the constant region. Sequencing libraries for TCR beta derived from three nested multiplex PCR rounds that used slightly modified ARM-PCR. The opening two PCR rounds, ten to eleven cycles each, paired TRBV1-TRBV30 forward primers with a C-beta reverse primer. In TCRdb, the multiplex PCR reads were re-called with MiXCR into one record per CDR3 protein. The data hold approximately 73,000 distinct CDR3 sequences, with roughly two thirds observed a single time. CDR1 is MNHNY and CDR2 is SVGAGI in the germline V gene (reference sequence). The CDR3 has 16 amino acids. Study-level results: Tumor region pairs shared more overlap than did tumor-adjacent and tumor-blood pairs.

The genes are TRBV6-6 and TRBJ2-7, with a possible D match to TRBD2 (5 bases). The clonotype comes from a woman in her sixties with primary liver carcinoma and hepatitis B virus infection. The sequenced material came from liver tumor tissue from sampling region 4. As to subset: tumor region T4, right-lateral pole. CDR3 DNA: TGCGCCAGCAGTTACTCTGGACGGAGGAGCTCCTACAAGCAGTACTTC. Amino acid sequence: CASSYSGRRSSYKQYF.